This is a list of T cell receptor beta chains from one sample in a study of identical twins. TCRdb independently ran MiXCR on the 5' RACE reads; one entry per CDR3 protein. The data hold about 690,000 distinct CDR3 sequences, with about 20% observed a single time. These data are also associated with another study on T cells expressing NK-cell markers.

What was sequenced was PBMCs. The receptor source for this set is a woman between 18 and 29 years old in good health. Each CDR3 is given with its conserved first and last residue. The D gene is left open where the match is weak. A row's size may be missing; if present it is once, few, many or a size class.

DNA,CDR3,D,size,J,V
TGTGCCACCACCCAGGACGGGCGGGGAGATACGCAGTATTTT,CATTQDGRGDTQYF,-,-,TRBJ2-3,TRBV19
TGTGCCAGCAGTCCCGGACCGGACTACGAGCAGTACTTC,CASSPGPDYEQYF,-,few,TRBJ2-7,TRBV12-3/TRBV12-4
TGCAGTGCTGTGACTAGCGGGAGGACCGGTGAGCAGTTCTTC,CSAVTSGRTGEQFF,TRBD2,once,TRBJ2-1,TRBV20-1
TGTGCCAGCAGCGTAGCGCCCCACGGGGCAGATACGCAGTATTTT,CASSVAPHGADTQYF,-,few,TRBJ2-3,TRBV9
TGTGCCATCAGGGATGACAGGGGAGAGACCCAGTACTTC,CAIRDDRGETQYF,TRBD1,few,TRBJ2-5,TRBV10-3
TGTGCCAGCAGCTCCAAGAGGGCCCAGGCGGGAGCAAGGGAGCAGTACTTC,CASSSKRAQAGAREQYF,TRBD2,-,TRBJ2-7,TRBV7-8
TGTGCCACCAGTGATACAGGGCTGAATGAGCAGTTCTTC,CATSDTGLNEQFF,-,few,TRBJ2-1,TRBV24-1
TGTGCCTGGAGTGGGGCAGGGGCTCGGGGGAACTATGGCTACACCTTC,CAWSGAGARGNYGYTF,-,-,TRBJ1-2,TRBV30
TGTGCCGGGCAAGGACAGGGGAAGAACACCGGGGAGCTGTTTTTT,CAGQGQGKNTGELFF,TRBD1,many,TRBJ2-2,TRBV12-3/TRBV12-4
TGTGCCAGCAGGGACAGGGGTCGCACAGATACGCAGAATTTT,CASRDRGRTDTQNF,TRBD1,-,TRBJ2-3,TRBV12-3/TRBV12-4
TGCAGCGCTGGGACAGGGCCTAACACTGAAGCTTTCTTT,CSAGTGPNTEAFF,TRBD1,-,TRBJ1-1,TRBV29-1
TGTGCCAGCAGTTTCCGCGGGACGAGCGGGGAGCTGTTTTTT,CASSFRGTSGELFF,-,-,TRBJ2-2,TRBV12-3/TRBV12-4
TGTGCCAGCAGTTTAATTGGGAACACTGAAGCTTTCTTT,CASSLIGNTEAFF,-,many,TRBJ1-1,TRBV27
TGTGCCAGCAGCTTACGGGACGGCGACTATGGCTACACCTTC,CASSLRDGDYGYTF,-,many,TRBJ1-2,TRBV7-2
TGTGCCAGCAGTTTAAGATTTAACACTGAAGCTTTCTTT,CASSLRFNTEAFF,-,-,TRBJ1-1,TRBV27
TGCAGTGCTCCGGTTACCAATGAGCAGTTCTTC,CSAPVTNEQFF,-,few,TRBJ2-1,TRBV20-1
TGCGCCAGCAGTGAGCCAGAACGCTATGGCTACACCTTC,CASSEPERYGYTF,-,-,TRBJ1-2,TRBV10-2
TGTGCCAGCAGCTTAGATCGCCAGCGGATGCAGTTCTTC,CASSLDRQRMQFF,-,-,TRBJ2-1,TRBV7-2
TGCAGTGCTAGACACGGGTTGGGAGAAAAACTGTTTTTT,CSARHGLGEKLFF,-,few,TRBJ1-4,TRBV20-1
TGTGCCAGCAGCTCGTACCGGGACACCGAGACCCAGTACTTC,CASSSYRDTETQYF,-,-,TRBJ2-5,TRBV11-1
TGCGCCAGCAGCGCAGGGGGGCCCTACGAGCAGTACTTC,CASSAGGPYEQYF,-,-,TRBJ2-7,TRBV5-1
TGTACCTGCAGTTATAATCGGGGTGGAGGTTCTGGGGCCAACGTCCTGACTTTC,CTCSYNRGGGSGANVLTF,-,-,TRBJ2-6,TRBV7-3
TGTGCCACCTCGGGGAACTATGGCTACACCTTC,CATSGNYGYTF,-,many,TRBJ1-2,TRBV11-1
TGTGCCAGCAGCCCTTCCCGGGGCACAGATACGCAGTATTTT,CASSPSRGTDTQYF,-,-,TRBJ2-3,TRBV7-2
TGCGCCAGCAGCACCCGGGACGGTTACGAGCAGTACTTC,CASSTRDGYEQYF,-,-,TRBJ2-7,TRBV4-3
TGTGCCAGCAGCGTATCCAGCGGAAACTACGAGCAGTACTTC,CASSVSSGNYEQYF,-,-,TRBJ2-7,TRBV9
TGCAGTGCCTCCAAGGGGGCAAAACTAGCGGGACTTGGAGAGCAGTACTTC,CSASKGAKLAGLGEQYF,TRBD2,few,TRBJ2-7,TRBV20-1
TGTGCCAGCAGCCAAGCCTCTCGAGGGGACTATGGCTACACCTTC,CASSQASRGDYGYTF,-,few,TRBJ1-2,TRBV4-2
TGTGCCAGCAGCTATCAGGGCCACTATGGCTACACCTTC,CASSYQGHYGYTF,-,few,TRBJ1-2,TRBV3-1
TGTGCCAGCAGCTTAGATCCCCGCGGCACCGGGGAGCTGTTTTTT,CASSLDPRGTGELFF,-,few,TRBJ2-2,TRBV7-2
TGCAGTGCAGGCCCGCCCGGGGGGAACTACGAGCAGTACTTC,CSAGPPGGNYEQYF,TRBD2,-,TRBJ2-7,TRBV20-1
TGCAGTGCCCTCGATCCGGGTCAGCCTGGCGAGCAGTACTTC,CSALDPGQPGEQYF,-,-,TRBJ2-7,TRBV20-1
TGTGCCAGCAGCTTGTACAGGGGACAAACCTACGAGCAGTACTTC,CASSLYRGQTYEQYF,TRBD1,few,TRBJ2-7,TRBV7-2
TGTGCCAGCAGTTTACTTGCAACACCCTACAATGAGCAGTTCTTC,CASSLLATPYNEQFF,-,few,TRBJ2-1,TRBV27
TGCAGTGCTAGAAGGCCTAGCGGGGAGCAGTACTTC,CSARRPSGEQYF,TRBD2,few,TRBJ2-7,TRBV20-1
TGCAGTGCTAGGGCGGTCGATGCCGACACTGAAGCTTTCTTT,CSARAVDADTEAFF,-,-,TRBJ1-1,TRBV20-1
TGCAGTGCTAGGATTCCGGGCCTGAACACTGAAGCTTTCTTT,CSARIPGLNTEAFF,-,few,TRBJ1-1,TRBV20-1
TGCAGTGCCCCGGACATCCAAGAGACCCAGTACTTC,CSAPDIQETQYF,-,few,TRBJ2-5,TRBV20-1
TGTGCCAGCAGCTTGCCCAGAGGGACAACCTCCTACAATGAGCAGTTCTTC,CASSLPRGTTSYNEQFF,-,few,TRBJ2-1,TRBV7-2
TGCAGCACAACTCAGGGGTTGTCCGGCGAGCAGTACTTC,CSTTQGLSGEQYF,-,many,TRBJ2-7,TRBV29-1
TGCAGACAGGGGGGTCACTACGAGCAGTACTTC,CRQGGHYEQYF,TRBD1,few,TRBJ2-7,TRBV29-1
TGTGCCAGCAGGCTGACAGGGGGCTTCGAGACCCAGTACTTC,CASRLTGGFETQYF,TRBD1,once,TRBJ2-5,TRBV3-1
TGTGCCAGCAGCCCCGGGCTAGCCAGAGAGACCCAGTACTTC,CASSPGLARETQYF,-,many,TRBJ2-5,TRBV7-9
TGCGCCAGCAGCCAAGCCGGGCTCGGTGGCTACACCTTC,CASSQAGLGGYTF,-,-,TRBJ1-2,TRBV4-1
TGTGCCAGCAGTTACTCTGAAGGGGCGAGGGACGGAAACACCATATATTTT,CASSYSEGARDGNTIYF,-,many,TRBJ1-3,TRBV6-5
TGCAGTGCCCCGAGGGGGGACAGGGGGGAAGCTTTCTTT,CSAPRGDRGEAFF,TRBD1,few,TRBJ1-1,TRBV20-1
TGTGCCTGGAAACGGATTAGCGGCCAAGAGACCCAGTACTTC,CAWKRISGQETQYF,-,-,TRBJ2-5,TRBV30
TGTGCCAGCTCACGGGCCGCCTACAATGAGCAGTTCTTC,CASSRAAYNEQFF,-,-,TRBJ2-1,TRBV7-3
TGTGCCAGCAGCTCTCCGGCCTCTGGACTAGCGGGGGGACGGGCCAAAAACATTCAGTACTTC,CASSSPASGLAGGRAKNIQYF,TRBD2,-,TRBJ2-4,TRBV11-3
TGTGCCTGGAGTGGGAGGGGGGGGAGAGACCAAGAGACCCAGTACTTC,CAWSGRGGRDQETQYF,-,-,TRBJ2-5,TRBV30
TGCAGCGTTGGGCAGAGCGGGTACGAGCAGTACTTC,CSVGQSGYEQYF,-,-,TRBJ2-7,TRBV29-1
TGCAGTGCTAGAGTAACGACAGAAGAGACCCAGTACTTC,CSARVTTEETQYF,-,few,TRBJ2-5,TRBV20-1
TGTGCCAGCAGTGGGAGCCTTGCCAATGAGCAGTTCTTC,CASSGSLANEQFF,-,-,TRBJ2-1,TRBV6-1
TGTGCCAGCAGCTTCTCGCACAATGAGCAGTTCTTC,CASSFSHNEQFF,-,-,TRBJ2-1,TRBV7-9
TGTGCCAGCAGCAAAGGACAGGGTGGTGGCTACACCTTC,CASSKGQGGGYTF,TRBD1,few,TRBJ1-2,TRBV27
TGTGCCAGTAGGCAGGAGGGCTCCTACGAGCAGTACTTC,CASRQEGSYEQYF,-,-,TRBJ2-7,TRBV19
TGTGCCACCAGTGAGGGTGTGAGGGCTGCTGAGCAGTTCTTC,CATSEGVRAAEQFF,-,many,TRBJ2-1,TRBV24-1
TGCAGTGCTACCCCCACTCCGGGACTAGCGGGGGGGGGCTCCTACAATGAGCAGTTCTTC,CSATPTPGLAGGGSYNEQFF,TRBD2,-,TRBJ2-1,TRBV20-1
TGCAGTGCCCCCTGGGTAGATACGCAGTATTTT,CSAPWVDTQYF,-,-,TRBJ2-3,TRBV20-1
TGTGCCAGCAGTTTGGTTGGGGCCAACGTCCTGACTTTC,CASSLVGANVLTF,-,-,TRBJ2-6,TRBV6-5